This record covers a single TCR beta chain. This sample stems from a study of blood T cell repertoires in COVID-19. Study in general: Sources were T cells, B-cell-depleted T cells, or PBMCs; the material itself was cDNA or gDNA.

The data were produced by immunoSEQ multiplex PCR, yet TCRdb's version contains in-frame clones alone and is incomplete. The sample contains 130,000 to 150,000 clones, 75% to 85% of which appear only once. Germline V lookup: CDR1 SGHAT, CDR2 FQNNGV. The V and J ends lost 3 bases and 5 bases, in that order; junction bases with no gene match: 5. The CDR3 sequence is 15 residues long. Sequencing was performed on peripheral blood. V is TRBV11-2 and J is TRBJ1-4; 8 nucleotides agree with TRBD1. This receptor was obtained from a man aged 55-75 years with active or convalescent COVID-19. CDR3 protein: CASSFTGGLNEKLFF. The CDR3 DNA follows: TGTGCCAGCAGCTTCACAGGGGGTTTAAATGAAAAACTGTTTTTT.